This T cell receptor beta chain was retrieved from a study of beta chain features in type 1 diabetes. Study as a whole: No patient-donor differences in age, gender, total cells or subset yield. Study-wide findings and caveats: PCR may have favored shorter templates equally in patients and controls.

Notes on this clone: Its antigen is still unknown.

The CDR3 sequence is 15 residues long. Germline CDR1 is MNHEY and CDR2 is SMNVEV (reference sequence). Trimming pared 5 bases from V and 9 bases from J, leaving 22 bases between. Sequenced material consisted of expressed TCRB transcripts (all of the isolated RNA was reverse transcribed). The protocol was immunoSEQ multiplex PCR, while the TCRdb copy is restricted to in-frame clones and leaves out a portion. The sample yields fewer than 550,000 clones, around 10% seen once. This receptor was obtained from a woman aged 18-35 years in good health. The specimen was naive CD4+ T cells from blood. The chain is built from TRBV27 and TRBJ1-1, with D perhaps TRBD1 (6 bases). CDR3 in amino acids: CASSPPGAPGPQAFF. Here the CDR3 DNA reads TGTGCCAGCAGTCCACCAGGGGCCCCGGGACCCCAAGCTTTCTTT.